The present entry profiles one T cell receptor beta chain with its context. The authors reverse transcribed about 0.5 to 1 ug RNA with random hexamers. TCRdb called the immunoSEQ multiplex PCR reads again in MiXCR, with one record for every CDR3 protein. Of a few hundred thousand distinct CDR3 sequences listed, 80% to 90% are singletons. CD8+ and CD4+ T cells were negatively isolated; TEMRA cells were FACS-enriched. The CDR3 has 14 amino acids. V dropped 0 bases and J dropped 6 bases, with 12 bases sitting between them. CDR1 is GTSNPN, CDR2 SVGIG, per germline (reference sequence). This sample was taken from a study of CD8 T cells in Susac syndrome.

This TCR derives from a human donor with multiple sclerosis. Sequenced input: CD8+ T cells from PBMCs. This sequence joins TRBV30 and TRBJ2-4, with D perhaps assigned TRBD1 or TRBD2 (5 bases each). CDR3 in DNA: TGTGCCTGGAGTGTGGGGGTGGGTCTAAACATTCAGTACTTC. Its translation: CAWSVGVGLNIQYF.